This entry concerns a single TCR beta chain. The antigen remains undetermined. The source of the sample is a study of T cell clonotyping in hematopoietic cell transplantation. Overall study findings and caveats: Higher Inverse Simpson Index values in graft donor and pretransplant recipient predicted broader posttransplant TCR diversity. After transplant, recipient diversity fell while pathologically expanded clonotypes grew through day 180.

The table came from immunoSEQ multiplex PCR; TCRdb's copy has only in-frame clones and leaves some out. This sample has 69,000 or so clones, with just under 95% found just once. There are 14 residues in the CDR3. Trimming removed 8 bases from V and 0 bases from J, with 11 bases in between. Looked up from germline, CDR1 is MNHNS and CDR2 is SASEGT. The specimen sequenced was peripheral blood mononuclear cells. This clonotype was obtained from a middle-aged man in good health. Some clones in this sample may be carry-over from other donors' samples. The V gene is TRBV6-1, the J gene TRBJ1-5, with a possible D match to TRBD1 (5 bases). CDR3 in DNA: TGTGCCAGCGGCGGGGGTGGTAGCAATCAGCCCCAGCATTTT. The encoded protein is CASGGGGSNQPQHF.